This T cell receptor (beta chain) was recorded in a study of cytomegalovirus exposure and HLA in healthy donors. Generated by immunoSEQ multiplex PCR, the TCRdb table keeps only in-frame clones and is missing some. Seen here are about 70,000 clones, around 92% observed once, and the top ten hold about 5.7%. V lost 5 bases, J lost 1 base, and 11 bases lay in between. This CDR3 contains 14 residues. Germline loops: CDR1 SGHAT, CDR2 FQDESV (reference sequence). The source of this sequence is a young man in good health and CMV-seropositive. Specimen: PBMCs. The chain joins TRBV11-1 to TRBJ1-1, with a possible D match to TRBD1 (6 bases). The CDR3 DNA is TGTGCCAGCAGCGCCAGGGGCGCGAACACTGAAGCTTTCTTT. Its protein is CASSARGANTEAFF.